The 16 T cell receptor beta chains in this list originate from one sample, sequenced in a study of T-cell memory formation after mild COVID-19. TCRdb passed the 5' RACE reads through MiXCR, listing each CDR3 protein once. The sample records under 110,000 distinct CDR3 sequences, approximately 15% being singletons. Sequencing was done on a sample of PBMCs or a T cell subset sorted from them (not recorded which). Source of these receptors: an adult woman who had mild COVID-19 (a few samples of this study predate the infection). Cell type and time point are not known.

The V and J genes are TRBV9 and TRBJ2-1; TRBD1 or TRBD2 may be the D gene (5 bases each). V lost 0 bases to trimming and J lost 0 bases, with 13 bases between them. CDR1 and CDR2 (germline): SGDLS, YYNGEE. The CDR3 has 17 amino acids. The chain's CDR3 is CASSVGGYPSSYNEQFF. As DNA, the CDR3 is TGTGCCAGCAGCGTAGGGGGGTACCCGAGCTCCTACAATGAGCAGTTCTTC.

This chain connects TRBV27 to TRBJ2-1; D call uncertain. V lost 1 base to trimming and J lost 8 bases, with 9 bases between them. There are 13 residues in the CDR3. Germline V gives CDR1 MNHEY, CDR2 SMNVEV (reference sequence). CDR3 loop: CASSLYEWYEQFF. In nucleotides, the CDR3 is TGTGCCAGCAGTTTATACGAGTGGTATGAGCAGTTCTTC.

The rearrangement uses TRBV11-2 and TRBJ2-7; either TRBD1 or TRBD2 may fit D (6 bases each). The CDR3 contains 14 residues. Trimming removed 6 bases from V and 4 bases from J, with 16 bases in between. Germline loops: CDR1 SGHAT, CDR2 FQNNGV. CDR3 amino acids: CASSFGKGGYEQYF. In DNA, the CDR3 is TGTGCCAGCAGTTTTGGAAAGGGGGGATACGAGCAGTACTTC.

The chain couples TRBV6-4 to TRBJ1-4; TRBD1 matches 9 bases. This CDR3 comprises 15 residues. Germline V lookup: CDR1 MRHNA, CDR2 SNTAGT. The V segment lost 11 bases and the J segment 8 bases; nucleotides outside the gene matches: 15. The CDR3 DNA reads as TGTGCCCGACGACAGGGGGTTATAGCGGGAGAAAAACTGTTTTTT. Its translation is CARRQGVIAGEKLFF.

This clonotype was counted only a few times. The rearrangement joins TRBV4-1 to TRBJ1-1; D is unclear. The CDR3 runs to 14 residues. Germline values: CDR1 MGHRA, CDR2 YSYEKL. V lost 0 bases and J lost 1, with 6 bases in between. CDR3 loop: CASSQDKGNTEAFF. Written as DNA, the CDR3 is TGCGCCAGCAGCCAAGACAAGGGGAACACTGAAGCTTTCTTT.

This clonotype has a handful of counts. CDR3 bases: TGCGCCAGCAGCTTGGTGGGAATCACTGAAGCTTTCTTT. Amino acid sequence: CASSLVGITEAFF. The gene calls are TRBV5-1 and TRBJ1-1; D gene unclear. CDR1 is SGHRS and CDR2 is YFSETQ in the germline V gene. V dropped 0 bases and J dropped 4 bases, with 7 bases sitting between them. The CDR3 is 13 residues long.

The J gene is TRBJ2-1, the V gene TRBV5-6, with D possibly being TRBD2 (6 bases). With 0 bases removed from V and 7 bases from J, the gap between germline ends came to 17 bases. CDR1 and CDR2 (germline): SGHDT, YYEEEE. This CDR3 is 16 amino acids long. CDR3 protein: CASSLESSGAGNEQFF. In DNA form, the CDR3 reads TGTGCCAGCAGCTTGGAGTCTTCGGGAGCTGGGAATGAGCAGTTCTTC.

This clonotype was seen a few times. The rearrangement links TRBV12-3 or TRBV12-4 to TRBJ2-5, with a weak D call TRBD2 (6 bases). The CDR3 consists of 15 residues. V was shortened by 5 bases and J by 5 bases, with 18 bases between the two germline ends. DNA for the CDR3: TGTGCCAGCAGTCCGGCGGATAGCGGCGGGGAGACCCAGTACTTC. Translation: CASSPADSGGETQYF.

The V gene is TRBV11-2, the J gene TRBJ2-2, with 9 bases lining up with TRBD2. Trimming cost V 2 bases and J 1 base; bases outside gene matches: 2. There are 16 residues in the CDR3. Germline CDR1 SGHAT, CDR2 FQNNGV. CDR3 residues: CASSLTLAGNTGELFF. The CDR3 DNA reads TGTGCCAGCAGCTTAACACTAGCGGGGAACACCGGGGAGCTGTTTTTT. Supplemented by reference TRBV11-2 and TRBJ2-2, the full variable domain reads EAGVAQSPRYKIIEKRQSVAFWCNPISGHATLYWYQQILGQGPKLLIQFQNNGVVDDSQLPKDRFSAERLKGVDSTLKIQPAKLEDSAVYLCASSLTLAGNTGELFFGEGSRLTVL.

The V call is TRBV15, the J call TRBJ2-5; D not certain. The CDR3 contains 13 residues. Between the trimmed V and J ends, which lost 1 base and 5 bases, there was a span of 8 bases. From germline, CDR1 is LNHNV and CDR2 YYDKDF (reference sequence). Here the CDR3 reads CATSRGFIETQYF. The CDR3 DNA sequence: TGTGCCACCAGCAGAGGCTTCATCGAGACCCAGTACTTC.

This rearrangement joins TRBV27 to TRBJ2-2; 7 bases align to TRBD1. Losses at the gene ends were 4 bases for V and 3 bases for J; bases not matched to a gene: 5. Germline V gene data show CDR1 as MNHEY and CDR2 as SMNVEV (reference sequence). The CDR3 covers 15 residues. The CDR3 DNA reads as TGTGCCAGCAGTTCCCAGGGACAGCACACCGGGGAGCTGTTTTTT. Translating gives CASSSQGQHTGELFF.

This chain links TRBV6-1 with TRBJ2-3; 9 bases map to TRBD2. J lost 6 bases, V lost 2 bases, and 9 bases had no gene match. The CDR3 totals 16 residues. Germline loops: CDR1 MNHNS, CDR2 SASEGT. The CDR3 here is CASSESLAGNSDTQYF. The CDR3 DNA reads TGTGCCAGCAGTGAATCCCTAGCGGGAAACTCTGATACGCAGTATTTT.

This clonotype was recorded a few times. V usage is TRBV27 and J usage is TRBJ1-1; D unresolved. The CDR3 runs 12 residues. Looked up from germline, CDR1 is MNHEY and CDR2 is SMNVEV (reference sequence). V was trimmed by 3 bases and J by 11 bases, leaving 13 bases between them. In nucleotides, the CDR3 is TGTGCCAGCAGTTTGGGATCCGGGGAGGCTTTCTTT. It encodes CASSLGSGEAFF.

The CDR3 nucleotides are TGTGCCAGTAACAGGGGCGCTGGCAATCAGCCCCAGCATTTT. This translates into CASNRGAGNQPQHF. The chain has TRBV2 and TRBJ1-5; 7 bases are a match to TRBD1. This CDR3 contains 14 residues. With V trimmed by 9 bases and J by 2 bases, 7 bases remained unmatched. Germline V CDR1 and CDR2: SNHLY, FYNNEI.

At least ten counts were recorded for this clonotype. The V call is TRBV4-1, the J call TRBJ2-1, with 11 nucleotides matching TRBD2. This CDR3 has 20 residues. Germline V gives CDR1 MGHRA, CDR2 YSYEKL. With 3 bases clipped from V and 5 bases from J, the junction kept 18 bases outside the gene matches. CDR3 protein: CASSQPGLAASHILNNEQFF. CDR3 nucleotides: TGCGCCAGCAGCCAGCCGGGACTAGCGGCCTCCCATATCTTAAACAATGAGCAGTTCTTC.

This clonotype turned up a few times. The chain carries TRBV4-1 and TRBJ1-1; a possible D gene is TRBD1 (5 bases). Trimming stripped 5 bases from V and 4 bases from J, with 14 bases between. There are 14 residues in the CDR3. Germline V gene lookup returns CDR1 MGHRA and CDR2 YSYEKL. The chain's CDR3 is CASSIGGGGTEAFF. CDR3 nucleotide sequence: TGCGCCAGCAGCATAGGAGGCGGGGGCACTGAAGCTTTCTTT.